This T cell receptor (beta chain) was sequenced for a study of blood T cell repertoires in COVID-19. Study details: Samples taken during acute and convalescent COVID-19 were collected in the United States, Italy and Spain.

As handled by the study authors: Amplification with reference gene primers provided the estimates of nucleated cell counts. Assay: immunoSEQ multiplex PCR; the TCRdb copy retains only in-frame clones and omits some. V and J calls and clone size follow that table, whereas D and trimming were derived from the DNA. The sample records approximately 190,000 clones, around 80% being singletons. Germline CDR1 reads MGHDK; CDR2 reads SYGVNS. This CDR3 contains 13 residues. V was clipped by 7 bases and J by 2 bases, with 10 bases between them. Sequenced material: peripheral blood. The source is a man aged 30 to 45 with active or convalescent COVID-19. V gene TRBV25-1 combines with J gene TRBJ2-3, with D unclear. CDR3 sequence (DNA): TGTGCCAGCATCCCGGGTGTCACAGATACGCAGTATTTT. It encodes CASIPGVTDTQYF.